This T cell receptor (beta chain) was profiled in a study of T cells in Graves' hyperthyroidism and ophthalmopathy. This CDR3 spans 14 amino acids. CDR1 and CDR2 from the germline V gene are MDHEN and SYDVKM. The V and J ends lost 3 bases and 4 bases, in that order; junction bases with no gene match: 2. Amplification of TCR beta CDR3 regions used RNA as the template. Carried out on the TCR CDR3, a first-round RT-PCR used the HTBI primer set. Via MiXCR, TCRdb re-called the multiplex PCR reads, giving one row per CDR3 protein. This table has under 600,000 distinct CDR3 sequences, about a sixth appearing once.

The material sequenced was blood. This sequence was found in a woman aged 40 to 50 with Graves' ophthalmopathy. The chain couples TRBV28 to TRBJ2-2, with 7 bases identical to TRBD1. CDR3 DNA: TGTGCCAGCAGTTTGTACAGGGGCACCGGGGAGCTGTTTTTT. Translating it yields CASSLYRGTGELFF.